The clone carrying this TCR beta chain has only one observation. Its antigen is as yet unknown. The CDR3 length is 17 residues. The germline gives CDR1 MDHEN, CDR2 SYDVKM. The V end was cut by 5 bases, the J end by 0 bases, with 16 bases between. Some clones are missing from TCRdb's copy, which holds only in-frame ones; the method was immunoSEQ multiplex PCR. Among some 740,000 clones listed, around 93% were seen once. As defined, naive CD8 cells were CD45RO-negative and positively selected for CCR7, with terminally differentiated effector memory CD45RA+ cells excluded. The sample is drawn from a study of shared clonotypes between healthy human individuals. Study conclusions and caveats: An expected dependence of interdonor clonotype sharing on sequencing depth was noted.

The origin of this receptor is a young man in good health. The sequencing input was naive CD8+ T cells sorted from blood. V and J are TRBV28 and TRBJ2-2, with D possibly matching TRBD2 (5 bases). For the CDR3, the DNA is TGTGCCAGCAGTCACCCTCGGACTGAACCGAACACCGGGGAGCTGTTTTTT. Translated: CASSHPRTEPNTGELFF.